Shown below are 19 T cell receptor beta chains from a single sample sequenced in a study of graft-versus-host responses after intestinal transplantation. Sequencing used immunoSEQ multiplex PCR; TCRdb keeps in-frame clones, though not all of them. The sample lists about 120,000 clones; about 95% were seen once. Their antigens remain unidentified. This material consisted of unstimulated CD8+ T cells sorted from spleen or lymph node cells, taken before intestinal transplant. These receptors all stem from a human donor who received an intestinal transplant.

Only one count was recorded for this clone. The chain is built from TRBV6-1 and TRBJ2-5, with a weak D call TRBD1 (5 bases). The end of the DNA is better explained by TRBJ2-7, so the J call may be wrong. This CDR3 contains 13 residues. CDR1 and CDR2 from the germline V gene are MNHNS and SASEGT. CDR3 loop: CASSSRTTYEQYF. CDR3 coding DNA: TGTGCCAGCAGTTCCCGGACAACCTACGAGCAGTACTTC.

This chain joins TRBV6-5 and TRBJ1-4; 7 bases are shared with TRBD1. The CDR3 runs 13 residues. V trimming: 1 base; J trimming: 12 bases; junction bases outside the gene matches: 5. Germline loops: CDR1 MNHEY, CDR2 SVGAGI. CDR3: CASSYLTGAELFF. DNA of the CDR3: TGTGCCAGCAGTTACTTAACAGGGGCGGAACTGTTTTTT.

CDR3 sequence: CASSPQGLEGEQFF. CDR3 coding DNA: TGTGCCAGCAGTCCGCAGGGACTGGAGGGTGAGCAGTTCTTC. The chain joins TRBV28 to TRBJ2-1, with D possibly TRBD2 on 6 matching bases. The CDR3 spans 14 residues. With 5 bases removed from V and 9 bases from J, the gap between germline ends came to 17 bases. Germline V gene sequence: CDR1 MDHEN, CDR2 SYDVKM.

The V gene is TRBV4-3, the J gene TRBJ1-2; D call uncertain. The V and J ends lost 0 bases and 4 bases respectively, with 9 bases between them. This CDR3 is 14 amino acids long. The germline V gene encodes CDR1 LGHNA and CDR2 YSLEER. CDR3 loop: CASSQEFQFYGYTF. DNA for the CDR3: TGCGCCAGCAGCCAAGAGTTCCAGTTCTATGGCTACACCTTC.

This chain joins TRBV4-1 and TRBJ2-5; D unclear. Germline CDR1 MGHRA, CDR2 YSYEKL. The V end was cut by 4 bases, the J end by 4 bases, with 10 bases between. This CDR3 comprises 13 residues. The DNA of the CDR3 is TGCGCCAGCAGCCGCATTAAGGGAGAGACCCAGTACTTC. Translation gives CASSRIKGETQYF.

The chain uses TRBV7-6 and TRBJ1-5; no clear D. This CDR3 is built from 14 residues. The ends were cut back, 2 bases at V and 2 bases at J, with 7 bases in the middle. CDR1 and CDR2 (germline): SGHVS, FNYEAQ. CDR3 in amino acids: CASSLQWGNQPQHF. As DNA, the CDR3 is TGTGCCAGCAGCTTACAGTGGGGCAATCAGCCCCAGCATTTT.

The chain has TRBV9 and TRBJ2-1; 8 nucleotides line up with TRBD2. In germline, CDR1 is SGDLS, CDR2 YYNGEE. CDR3 length: 17 amino acids. The ends lost 0 bases at V and 0 bases at J; junction bases unmatched: 5. This CDR3 reads CASSVAGGPGSYNEQFF. Written as DNA, the CDR3 is TGTGCCAGCAGCGTAGCGGGAGGGCCCGGCTCCTACAATGAGCAGTTCTTC.

The V and J genes are TRBV2 and TRBJ2-7; D remains unclear. The CDR3 runs to 10 residues. Germline CDR1 reads SNHLY; CDR2 reads FYNNEI. The V and J ends lost 3 bases and 7 bases respectively, with 4 bases between them. The CDR3 loop is CASSDLEQYF. Here the CDR3 DNA reads TGTGCCAGCAGTGATTTGGAGCAGTACTTC.

This clone was recorded once. The chain uses TRBV4-3 and TRBJ1-2, with D unclear. The CDR3 has 15 amino acids. V dropped 3 bases and J dropped 8 bases, with 19 bases sitting between them. Per germline, CDR1 LGHNA and CDR2 YSLEER. In DNA, the CDR3 is TGCGCCAGCAGCCAGGGGAGGTGGGATGCAGGCGGCTACACCTTC. This encodes CASSQGRWDAGGYTF.

The chain carries TRBV7-6 and TRBJ2-3; tentative D call: TRBD2 (6 bases). CDR3 length: 18 amino acids. Trimming took off 4 bases at V and 0 bases at J, with 20 bases between the two ends. The germline CDR1 and CDR2 sequences are SGHVS and FNYEAQ. The CDR3 region is CASSSTTGAPLSTDTQYF. The CDR3 DNA follows: TGTGCCAGCAGCTCCACTACGGGAGCACCGCTTAGCACAGATACGCAGTATTTT.

V and J are TRBV4-3 and TRBJ2-7; 7 positions agree with TRBD2. CDR3 length equals 15 residues. CDR1 is LGHNA, CDR2 YSLEER, per germline. V was pared by 0 bases and J by 4 bases, with 6 bases of the junction left unmatched. CDR3 loop: CASSQDSSSGYEQYF. CDR3 sequence (DNA): TGCGCCAGCAGCCAAGATTCTTCTAGCGGTTACGAGCAGTACTTC.

This clone was counted a single time. This sequence joins TRBV10-3 and TRBJ2-1; D could derive from TRBD1 or TRBD2 (5 bases each). Germline CDR1 and CDR2: ENHRY and SYGVKD. V was cut by 0 bases and J by 3 bases, with 9 bases left in between. This CDR3 has 15 residues. In nucleotides, the CDR3 is TGTGCCATCAGTGAGTCGACTGGGGGCTACAATGAGCAGTTCTTC. It translates to CAISESTGGYNEQFF.

This clone was recorded only once. V is TRBV6-1 and J is TRBJ2-7; 7 bases are shared with TRBD2. Germline-derived CDR1 and CDR2 are MNHNS and SASEGT. The junction had 10 bases not matched to a gene; V was cut back by 8 bases and J by 3 bases. The CDR3 consists of 14 residues. The CDR3 nucleotides read TGTGCCAGCGGACTAGGACTAATCGTCTACGAGCAGTACTTC. It is translated as CASGLGLIVYEQYF.

The chain links TRBV4-3 to TRBJ2-5, with 10 positions matching TRBD2. Germline V gives CDR1 LGHNA, CDR2 YSLEER. V was clipped by 1 base and J by 4 bases; unmatched bases: 3. The CDR3 covers 15 residues. CDR3 protein: CASSQVGLAVETQYF. The CDR3 region has the DNA TGCGCCAGCAGCCAAGTCGGACTAGCGGTAGAGACCCAGTACTTC.

V is TRBV6-5 and J is TRBJ2-1; D might be TRBD1 (6 bases). The CDR3 runs to 12 residues. Per germline, CDR1 MNHEY and CDR2 SVGAGI. Trimming took 6 bases from V and 8 from J, leaving 11 bases between them. The CDR3 here is CASRTQGYEQFF. The CDR3 nucleotides are TGTGCCAGCAGGACACAGGGTTATGAGCAGTTCTTC.

CDR3 amino acids: CASSLSLEDFAGSPLHF. The CDR3 DNA sequence: TGTGCCAGCAGCTTATCGCTAGAGGACTTCGCCGGTTCACCCCTCCACTTT. V usage is TRBV5-6 and J usage is TRBJ1-6; D gene unclear. This CDR3 has 17 residues. Deletions cut 2 bases from V and 9 bases from J, with 21 bases between. From germline, CDR1 is SGHDT and CDR2 YYEEEE. The full variable domain, completed using reference TRBV5-6 and TRBJ1-6, is DAGVTQSPTHLIKTRGQQVTLRCSPKSGHDTVSWYQQALGQGPQFIFQYYEEEERQRGNFPDRFSGHQFPNYSSELNVNALLLGDSALYLCASSLSLEDFAGSPLHFGNGTRLTVT.

The gene calls are TRBV4-2 and TRBJ2-5; 7 bases map to TRBD2. The ends lost 1 base at V and 4 bases at J; junction bases unmatched: 15. Germline V lookup: CDR1 LGHNA, CDR2 YNFKEQ. CDR3 length equals 18 residues. The CDR3 protein is CASSQVGSGGLAAETQYF. The CDR3, as DNA: TGTGCCAGCAGCCAAGTAGGGAGTGGTGGGCTAGCGGCAGAGACCCAGTACTTC.

In regard to this clone: The same CDR3 also results from other DNA sequences found in this sample. The chain joins TRBV19 to TRBJ2-7, with D perhaps matching TRBD1 (6 bases). V was trimmed by 3 bases and J by 4 bases, leaving 13 bases between them. Germline CDR1 reads LNHDA; CDR2 reads SQIVND (reference sequence). The CDR3 covers 14 residues. The CDR3 loop reads CASSIGTGTYEQYF. The DNA for the CDR3 is TGTGCCAGTAGTATTGGGACCGGGACATACGAGCAGTACTTC.

About this clone itself: An end of the junction differs from the germline gene, which may be a read error. The same CDR3 can be traced to other DNA sequences in this sample. The rearrangement uses TRBV27 and TRBJ2-1; D not certain. CDR3 length equals 16 residues. From germline, CDR1 is MNHEY and CDR2 SMNVEV (reference sequence). DNA for the CDR3: TGCGCCAGCAGTCAAGGGAAGACCGATTCCTACAATGAGCAGTTCTTC. Translating it yields CASSQGKTDSYNEQFF.